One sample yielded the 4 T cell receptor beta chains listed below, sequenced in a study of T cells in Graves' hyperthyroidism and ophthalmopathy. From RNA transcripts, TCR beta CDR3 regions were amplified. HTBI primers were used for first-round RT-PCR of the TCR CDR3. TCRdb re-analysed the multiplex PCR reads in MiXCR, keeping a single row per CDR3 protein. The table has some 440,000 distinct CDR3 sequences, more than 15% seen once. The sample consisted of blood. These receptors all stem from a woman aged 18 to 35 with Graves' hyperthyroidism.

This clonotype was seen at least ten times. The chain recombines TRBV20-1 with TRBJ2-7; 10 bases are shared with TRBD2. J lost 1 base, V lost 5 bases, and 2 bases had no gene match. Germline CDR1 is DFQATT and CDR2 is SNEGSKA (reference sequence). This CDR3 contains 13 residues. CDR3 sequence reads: CSAELAGSYEQYF. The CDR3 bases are TGCAGTGCTGAACTAGCGGGATCCTACGAGCAGTACTTC.

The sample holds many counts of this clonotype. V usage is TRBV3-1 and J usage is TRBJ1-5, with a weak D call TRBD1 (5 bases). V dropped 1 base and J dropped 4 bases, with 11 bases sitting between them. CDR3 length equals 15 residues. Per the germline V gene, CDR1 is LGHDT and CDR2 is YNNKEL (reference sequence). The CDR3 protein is CASSQGPGGNQPQHF. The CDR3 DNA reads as TGTGCCAGCAGCCAAGGCCCCGGGGGAAATCAGCCCCAGCATTTT.

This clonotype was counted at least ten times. The CDR3 loop is CASGGRDSGSGYEQYF. The CDR3 DNA reads as TGTGCCAGCGGCGGGCGCGATAGCGGGAGTGGGTACGAGCAGTACTTC. This sequence joins TRBV13 and TRBJ2-7; 9 bases fit TRBD2. Looked up from germline, CDR1 is PRHDT and CDR2 is FYEKMQ (reference sequence). The CDR3 is 16 amino acids. Trimming at V came to 8 bases and at J to 4 bases, leaving 15 bases not matched to a gene.

The CDR3 sequence is CASSLPQENEKLFF. In DNA form, the CDR3 reads TGCGCCAGCAGCTTGCCACAGGAAAATGAAAAACTGTTTTTT. The rearrangement links TRBV5-1 to TRBJ1-4, with a possible D match to TRBD1 (5 bases). The V end was cut by 1 base, the J end by 5 bases, with 9 bases between. The CDR3 runs to 14 residues. Germline V lookup: CDR1 SGHRS, CDR2 YFSETQ.